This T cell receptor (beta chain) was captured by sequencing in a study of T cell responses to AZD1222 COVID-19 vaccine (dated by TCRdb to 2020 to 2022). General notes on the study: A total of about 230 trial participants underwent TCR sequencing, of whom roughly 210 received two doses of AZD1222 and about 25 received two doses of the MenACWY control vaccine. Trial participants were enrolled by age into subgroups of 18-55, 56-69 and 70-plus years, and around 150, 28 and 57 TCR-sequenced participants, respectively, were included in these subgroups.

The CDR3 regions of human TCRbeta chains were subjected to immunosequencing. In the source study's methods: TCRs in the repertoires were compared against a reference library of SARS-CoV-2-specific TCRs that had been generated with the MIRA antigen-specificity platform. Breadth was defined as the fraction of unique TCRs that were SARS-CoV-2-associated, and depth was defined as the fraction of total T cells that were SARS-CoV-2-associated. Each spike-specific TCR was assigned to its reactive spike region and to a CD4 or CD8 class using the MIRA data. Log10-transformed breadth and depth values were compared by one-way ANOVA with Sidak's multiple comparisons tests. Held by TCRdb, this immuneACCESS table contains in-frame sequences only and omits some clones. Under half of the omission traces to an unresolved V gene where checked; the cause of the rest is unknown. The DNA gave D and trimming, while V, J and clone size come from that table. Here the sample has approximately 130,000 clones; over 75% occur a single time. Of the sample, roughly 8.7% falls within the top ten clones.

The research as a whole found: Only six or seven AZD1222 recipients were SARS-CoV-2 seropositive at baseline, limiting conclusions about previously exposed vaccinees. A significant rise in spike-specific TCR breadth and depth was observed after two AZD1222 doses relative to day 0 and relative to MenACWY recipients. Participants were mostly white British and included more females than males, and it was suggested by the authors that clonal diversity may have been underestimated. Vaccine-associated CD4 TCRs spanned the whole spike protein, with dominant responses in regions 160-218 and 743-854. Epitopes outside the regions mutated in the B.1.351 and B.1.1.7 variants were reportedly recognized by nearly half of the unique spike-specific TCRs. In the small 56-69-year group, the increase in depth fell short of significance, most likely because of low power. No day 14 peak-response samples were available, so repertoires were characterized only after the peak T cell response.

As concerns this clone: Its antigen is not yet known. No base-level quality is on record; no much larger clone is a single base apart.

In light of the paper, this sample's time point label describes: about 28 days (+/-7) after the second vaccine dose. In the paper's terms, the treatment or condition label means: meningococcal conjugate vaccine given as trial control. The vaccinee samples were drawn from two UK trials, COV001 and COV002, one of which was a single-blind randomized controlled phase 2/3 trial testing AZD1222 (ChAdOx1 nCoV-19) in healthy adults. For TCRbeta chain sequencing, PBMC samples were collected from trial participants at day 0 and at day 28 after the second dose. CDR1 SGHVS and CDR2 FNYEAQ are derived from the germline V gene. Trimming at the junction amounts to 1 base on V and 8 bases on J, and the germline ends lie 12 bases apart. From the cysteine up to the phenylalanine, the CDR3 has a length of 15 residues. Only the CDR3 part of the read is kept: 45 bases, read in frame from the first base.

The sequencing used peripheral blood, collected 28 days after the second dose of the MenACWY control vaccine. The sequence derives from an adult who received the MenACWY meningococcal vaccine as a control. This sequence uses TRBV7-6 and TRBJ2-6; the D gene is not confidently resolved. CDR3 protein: CASSLDRFGPNVLTF. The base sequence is TGTGCCAGCAGCTTAGACCGCTTCGGTCCCAACGTCCTGACTTTC. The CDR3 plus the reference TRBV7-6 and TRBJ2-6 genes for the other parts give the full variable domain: GAGVSQSPRYKVTKRGQDVALRCDPISGHVSLYWYRQALGQGPEFLTYFNYEAQQDKSGLPNDRFSAERPEGSISTLTIQRTEQRDSAMYRCASSLDRFGPNVLTFGAGSRLTVL.